One sample yielded the 30 T cell receptor beta chains listed below, sequenced in a study of T cell repertoires in cytomegalovirus infection. TCRdb reanalysed the reads using MiXCR and keeps one entry per CDR3 protein. The table lists around 350,000 distinct CDR3 sequences, around 18% of them singletons. Sequencing was performed on PBMCs. These receptors were obtained from a human donor in good health (CMV status not recorded). Some clones in this sample may be carry-over from other donors' samples.

The chain employs TRBV11-2 and TRBJ2-5; 8 bases are shared with TRBD2. CDR1 SGHAT and CDR2 FQNNGV come from the germline V gene. The junction had 8 bases not matched to a gene; V was cut back by 0 bases and J by 5 bases. The CDR3 contains 16 residues. CDR3 sequence reads: CASSLDLTGGPETQYF. CDR3 in DNA: TGTGCCAGCAGCTTAGATTTGACGGGAGGGCCGGAGACCCAGTACTTC.

This clonotype was seen a few times. The CDR3 DNA sequence: TGTGCCAGCAGCTTTCGGAACCGGAGGACAGGGTTCGGAGCTTTCTTT. Its translation is CASSFRNRRTGFGAFF. The chain links TRBV5-6 to TRBJ1-1, with 8 nucleotides matching TRBD1. J gave up 10 bases and V 2 bases, and 16 bases lay outside the gene matches. CDR3 length equals 16 residues. Germline-derived CDR1 and CDR2 are SGHDT and YYEEEE.

Note on this clonotype: A single base separates this from a much larger clone, so it may be a read error. The chain combines TRBV12-3 or TRBV12-4 with TRBJ1-6, with 9 bases aligning to TRBD1. The CDR3 is 14 amino acids. CDR3 bases: TGTGTCAGCAGTTGGAACAGGGGGCAATCACCCCTCCACTTT. Translated, it gives CVSSWNRGQSPLHF.

This clonotype was recorded a few times. This chain connects TRBV7-8 to TRBJ2-2, with TRBD1 matching over 7 bases. Germline CDR1 SGHVS, CDR2 FQNEAQ. The ends lost 5 bases at V and 7 bases at J; junction bases unmatched: 7. The CDR3 consists of 14 residues. CDR3 region: CASSALQGFGELFF. CDR3 DNA sequence: TGTGCCAGCAGCGCGTTACAGGGGTTCGGGGAGCTGTTTTTT.

This clonotype was recorded at least ten times. V gene TRBV12-3 or TRBV12-4 combines with J gene TRBJ1-3; no clear D gene. The CDR3 runs 13 residues. Trimming took 6 bases from V and 4 from J, leaving 10 bases between them. Here the CDR3 reads CASRLLGGNTIYF. For the CDR3, the DNA is TGTGCCAGCAGACTTCTGGGCGGAAACACCATATATTTT.

CDR3 nucleotide sequence: TGTGCCAGCAGTCTCAGGCCCCCGGACAGGGGCCCCGATCAGCCCCAGCATTTT. Amino acid sequence: CASSLRPPDRGPDQPQHF. The chain joins TRBV2 to TRBJ1-5; TRBD1 matches at 9 bases. The ends lost 5 bases at V and 5 bases at J; junction bases unmatched: 16. The CDR3 is 18 amino acids. CDR1 and CDR2 from the germline V gene are SNHLY and FYNNEI.

In DNA, the CDR3 is TGTGCCAGCAGTTTCGGACAGGCGAGCTATGGCTACACCTTC. This codes for CASSFGQASYGYTF. J is TRBJ1-2 and V is TRBV12-3 or TRBV12-4; TRBD1 aligns across 7 bases. The CDR3 has 14 amino acids. J lost 4 bases, V lost 3 bases, and 5 bases had no gene match.

This clonotype has just a few counts. The V and J genes are TRBV29-1 and TRBJ2-1; 8 positions match TRBD2. V was clipped by 6 bases and J by 7 bases; unmatched bases: 8. This CDR3 comprises 13 residues. From germline, CDR1 is SQVTM and CDR2 ANQGSEA. The CDR3 here is CSVLGGVGNEQFF. The CDR3 nucleotides are TGCAGCGTCCTCGGGGGGGTAGGAAATGAGCAGTTCTTC.

This clonotype appeared many times. The chain links TRBV6-2 or TRBV6-3 to TRBJ2-1; D is ambiguous. The CDR3 runs 12 residues. The germline V gene has CDR1 MNHEY and CDR2 SVGEGT. The V gene lost 6 bases and the J gene lost 8 bases, with 11 bases spanning the gap. The CDR3 sequence: CASSPRGDEQFF. DNA of the CDR3: TGTGCCAGCAGCCCCAGAGGCGATGAGCAGTTCTTC.

In DNA form, the CDR3 reads TGCGCCAGCAGCCAAGACAGGGTCGTACCACCCCTCCACTTT. Its translation: CASSQDRVVPPLHF. The J gene is TRBJ1-6, the V gene TRBV4-3; D is possibly TRBD1 (5 bases). Looked up from germline, CDR1 is LGHNA and CDR2 is YSLEER. This CDR3 is 14 amino acids long. V gave up 0 bases and J gave up 11 bases, with 11 bases separating them.

The gene calls are TRBV3-1 and TRBJ2-2, with D perhaps TRBD1 (6 bases). Germline V gives CDR1 LGHDT, CDR2 YNNKEL (reference sequence). V lost 4 bases to trimming and J lost 2 bases, with 11 bases between them. The CDR3 totals 15 residues. The CDR3 DNA is TGTGCCAGCAGCCCCCTCAGGGGAAACACCGGGGAGCTGTTTTTT. Translating gives CASSPLRGNTGELFF.

This clonotype was detected a few times. The V call is TRBV25-1, the J call TRBJ1-5, with D possibly being TRBD1 (6 bases). The CDR3 covers 13 residues. V dropped 6 bases and J dropped 6 bases, with 12 bases sitting between them. Germline CDR1 and CDR2: MGHDK and SYGVNS. CDR3 amino acids: CASSATGSQPQHF. CDR3 DNA sequence: TGTGCCAGCAGCGCTACAGGGAGTCAGCCCCAGCATTTT. The complete variable domain, with remaining parts taken from reference TRBV25-1 and TRBJ1-5, reads EADIYQTPRYLVIGTGKKITLECSQTMGHDKMYWYQQDPGMELHLIHYSYGVNSTEKGDLSSESTVSRIRTEHFPLTLESARPSHTSQYLCASSATGSQPQHFGDGTRLSIL.

This clonotype showed up many times. The gene calls are TRBV7-2 and TRBJ1-5, with D uncertain. The CDR3 loop spans 15 amino acids. The germline V gene has CDR1 SGHTA and CDR2 FQGNSA. Deletions cut 1 base from V and 2 bases from J, with 9 bases between. This chain's CDR3 is CASSLVTTGNQPQHF. The CDR3 nucleotides are TGTGCCAGCAGCTTAGTCACCACGGGCAATCAGCCCCAGCATTTT.

In its sample, this clonotype was seen many times. The J gene is TRBJ1-2, the V gene TRBV5-4; tentatively, D is TRBD1 (5 bases). The V end lost 4 bases, the J end lost 6 bases, and 16 bases lay between the germline ends. This CDR3 region has 14 residues. Germline CDR1 is SGHNT and CDR2 is YYREEE (reference sequence). CDR3 coding DNA: TGTGCCAGCAGCCTCACAGGTTTTGGCGATGGCTACACCTTC. Its translation: CASSLTGFGDGYTF.

This clonotype has ten or more counts. The chain uses TRBV12-5 and TRBJ2-2; 11 nucleotides align to TRBD1. There are 17 residues in the CDR3. The ends lost 5 bases at V and 2 bases at J; junction bases unmatched: 7. Germline CDR1 and CDR2: LGHNT and FRNRAP. The CDR3 DNA is TGTGCTAGTGGTCCCCGCCGGACAGGGGGCAACACCGGGGAGCTGTTTTTT. Translating it yields CASGPRRTGGNTGELFF.

The rearrangement uses TRBV5-5 and TRBJ2-1, with 8 bases identical to TRBD2. This CDR3 comprises 14 residues. The V gene's germline CDR1 is SGHKS and CDR2 YYEKEE (reference sequence). Trimming at V came to 6 bases and at J to 1 base, leaving 3 bases not matched to a gene. CDR3 DNA: TGTGCCAGCAACAAGCGGGGGTCCTACAATGAGCAGTTCTTC. Its protein is CASNKRGSYNEQFF.

The chain has TRBV18 and TRBJ1-5; 9 nucleotides align to TRBD1. Per the germline V gene, CDR1 is KGHSH and CDR2 is LQKENI. Trimming removed 6 bases from V and 6 bases from J; junction bases left unmatched: 6. The CDR3 is 14 amino acids. CDR3 sequence reads: CASSRQGVGQPQHF. DNA of the CDR3: TGTGCCAGCTCCAGACAGGGGGTGGGTCAGCCCCAGCATTTT.

This clonotype showed up just a few times. This CDR3 is CASSDNRYPEDVNTEAFF. As DNA, the CDR3 is TGTGCCAGCAGTGATAACAGGTACCCTGAGGATGTGAACACTGAAGCTTTCTTT. The rearrangement uses TRBV2 and TRBJ1-1, with D perhaps matching TRBD1 (5 bases). Germline values: CDR1 SNHLY, CDR2 FYNNEI. The CDR3 has 18 amino acids. The V end was cut by 3 bases, the J end by 0 bases, with 20 bases between.

The chain has TRBV7-7 and TRBJ2-1, with 8 bases matching TRBD2. The V segment lost 1 base and the J segment 7 bases; nucleotides outside the gene matches: 6. The V gene's germline CDR1 is SSHAT and CDR2 FNYEAQ (reference sequence). The CDR3 sequence is 15 residues long. The CDR3 DNA reads TGTGCCAGCAGCTTAGACGGGAGGGCAGGGAATGAGCAGTTCTTC. It encodes CASSLDGRAGNEQFF.

This clonotype was observed many times. The V call is TRBV7-2, the J call TRBJ2-1; D gene unclear. Germline assignment: CDR1 SGHTA and CDR2 FQGNSA. The CDR3 is 11 residues long. The V end was cut by 1 base, the J end by 15 bases, with 10 bases between. The DNA of the CDR3 is TGTGCCAGCAGCTTAGTAGGCCTTTGGTTCTTC. Protein: CASSLVGLWFF.

The chain employs TRBV28 and TRBJ1-5, with a tentative D call TRBD1 (5 bases). This CDR3 region has 14 residues. Germline V gene data show CDR1 as MDHEN and CDR2 as SYDVKM. V was shortened by 2 bases and J by 6 bases, with 11 bases between the two germline ends. CDR3 sequence: CASSLVAGRQPQHF. CDR3 sequence (DNA): TGTGCCAGCAGTTTAGTCGCAGGGCGTCAGCCCCAGCATTTT. The variable domain in full, completed from reference TRBV28 and TRBJ1-5, reads DVKVTQSSRYLVKRTGEKVFLECVQDMDHENMFWYRQDPGLGLRLIYFSYDVKMKEKGDIPEGYSVSREKKERFSLILESASTNQTSMYLCASSLVAGRQPQHFGDGTRLSIL.

This clonotype was seen a few times. This chain joins TRBV20-1 and TRBJ1-5; 7 bases map to TRBD1. The CDR3 contains 12 residues. The V gene's germline CDR1 is DFQATT and CDR2 SNEGSKA (reference sequence). The junction had 3 bases not matched to a gene; V was cut back by 4 bases and J by 6 bases. The CDR3 loop reads CSATQGTQPQHF. DNA of the CDR3: TGCAGTGCTACACAGGGGACTCAGCCCCAGCATTTT.

Points on this clonotype: One end of the junction is discordant with germline, which a read error may explain. This rearrangement joins TRBV10-2 to TRBJ2-1; tentatively, D is TRBD1 or TRBD2 (5 bases each). The CDR3 loop spans 14 amino acids. From germline, CDR1 is WSHSY and CDR2 SAAADI. CDR3 sequence: CASIERGSYNEQFF. The DNA of the CDR3 is TGCGCCAGCATTGAGAGGGGTTCCTACAATGAGCAGTTCTTC.

The DNA of the CDR3 is TGTGCCAGCAGGCCCACGGGGGGTTCGGAGACCCAGTACTTC. Translation: CASRPTGGSETQYF. V usage is TRBV5-4 and J usage is TRBJ2-5; 7 nucleotides line up with TRBD2. CDR1 is SGHNT, CDR2 YYREEE, per germline (reference sequence). The junction had 9 bases not matched to a gene; V was cut back by 5 bases and J by 5 bases. The CDR3 runs to 14 residues.

In nucleotides, the CDR3 is TGTGCCAGCTCACCTAGGACTAGCTGGGGCACAGATACGCAGTATTTT. Protein: CASSPRTSWGTDTQYF. The chain links TRBV18 to TRBJ2-3, with 8 bases that match TRBD2. V was pared by 3 bases and J by 1 base, with 6 bases of the junction left unmatched. CDR1 is KGHSH, CDR2 LQKENI, per germline. CDR3 size: 16 residues.

This clonotype turned up a few times. V is TRBV7-6 and J is TRBJ1-6, with TRBD1 as a possible D gene (5 bases). Germline-derived CDR1 and CDR2 are SGHVS and FNYEAQ. V gave up 5 bases and J gave up 1 base, with 15 bases separating them. The CDR3 has 17 residues. CDR3 coding DNA: TGTGCCAGCAGCCCCTCCGGTGGGACTTCCTATAATTCACCCCTCCACTTT. Protein product: CASSPSGGTSYNSPLHF.

This clonotype has a handful of counts. V and J are TRBV19 and TRBJ2-1, with 10 bases that match TRBD2. Trimming at V came to 5 bases and at J to 6 bases, leaving 10 bases not matched to a gene. The germline V gene has CDR1 LNHDA and CDR2 SQIVND (reference sequence). The CDR3 runs 16 residues. Here the CDR3 reads CASSGTSAQAPNEQFF. In DNA, the CDR3 is TGTGCCAGTAGTGGGACTAGCGCCCAGGCCCCCAATGAGCAGTTCTTC.

V and J are TRBV5-1 and TRBJ2-3; 9 bases are a match to TRBD2. V dropped 2 bases and J dropped 3; count of bases not matched to a gene: 4. Looked up from germline, CDR1 is SGHRS and CDR2 is YFSETQ. The CDR3 runs 15 residues. The CDR3 region is CASSFGGGETDTQYF. The CDR3 DNA is TGCGCCAGCAGCTTCGGCGGGGGGGAGACAGATACGCAGTATTTT.

With regard to this clonotype: A much bigger clone sits one base away, suggesting this may be a read error. The chain has TRBV28 and TRBJ2-7, with D perhaps TRBD1 or TRBD2 (5 bases each). The CDR3 consists of 12 residues. The germline V gene encodes CDR1 MDHEN and CDR2 SYDVKM. CDR3: CASSFLRDDQYF. Here the CDR3 DNA reads TGTGCCAGCAGTTTTTTGAGGGACGACCAGTACTTC.

In this sample, this clonotype turned up many times. The chain links TRBV7-2 to TRBJ1-2; D may be TRBD1 (6 bases). The V gene lost 1 base and the J gene lost 0 bases, with 9 bases spanning the gap. Germline V gene sequence: CDR1 SGHTA, CDR2 FQGNSA. This CDR3 has 15 residues. CDR3 residues: CASSLGTGTNYGYTF. The CDR3 bases are TGTGCCAGCAGCTTAGGTACAGGGACTAACTATGGCTACACCTTC.